The clone carrying this T cell receptor beta chain was seen repeatedly, ten times or more. The antigen is unknown. Read coverage stops 3 residues before the CDR3 terminus; the germline J gene supplies the remainder. CDR1 and CDR2 (germline): SGHDN, FVKESK. V dropped 8 bases and J dropped 6 bases, with 17 bases sitting between them. This CDR3 contains 15 residues. The sample originates from a study of T cell clonality in common variable immunodeficiency. CVID and control samples used equivalent genomic DNA input. Libraries were prepared by immunoSEQ multiplex PCR; TCRdb keeps only in-frame clonotypes and omits some of them. Altogether 30,000 to 40,000 clones were found in the sample, and no singletons occur. Study conclusions and caveats: Reportedly, TCR beta sequences from common variable immunodeficiency showed fewer deletions and N-nucleotide insertions.

The sample taken for sequencing was peripheral blood mononuclear cells. The TCR comes from a human donor with common variable immunodeficiency. The V call is TRBV14, the J call TRBJ1-6, with TRBD1 as a possible D gene (6 bases). Partial CDR3 DNA: TGTGCCAGCTCGGGTGTGGACAGAACTAATTCACCC. It encodes CASSGVDRTNSP. The full CDR3 protein is CASSGVDRTNSPLHF.